Below are 14 T cell receptor beta chains sequenced from a single sample in a study of regulatory T cells in long-lasting Graves disease. Arm-PCR of CDR3 regions and iRepertoire HTBI primers were the basis on which TCR beta libraries were built. MiXCR, applied by TCRdb to the multiplex PCR reads, yields one record per CDR3 protein. The sample yields almost 450,000 distinct CDR3 sequences, about 15% seen once. Stated time point: newly diagnosed GD, antithyroid drugs for less than 3 months. RNA isolated from PBMCs was used to make the TCR library. These data also formed part of another study, on T cells in Graves' hyperthyroidism and ophthalmopathy.

The material was peripheral blood mononuclear cells (PBMCs), obtained at new diagnosis, from a patient treated with antithyroid drugs. These receptors originate from a woman younger than 45 with Graves disease.

This clonotype was detected ten times or more. The CDR3 nucleotides read TGTGCCAGCAGTCCTCATACGGATCTTAGCGGGATAGCAGATACGCAGTATTTT. Residues: CASSPHTDLSGIADTQYF. The chain uses TRBV28 and TRBJ2-3; 8 nucleotides align to TRBD2. With 5 bases clipped from V and 4 bases from J, the junction kept 17 bases outside the gene matches. CDR1 is MDHEN and CDR2 is SYDVKM in the germline V gene. The CDR3 extends over 18 amino acids.

Ten or more counts support this clonotype. The chain couples TRBV20-1 to TRBJ1-2; 7 nucleotides agree with TRBD1. Trimming at V came to 5 bases and at J to 5 bases, leaving 5 bases not matched to a gene. The CDR3 is made up of 12 amino acids. The germline gives CDR1 DFQATT, CDR2 SNEGSKA (reference sequence). The CDR3 nucleotides are TGCAGTGCTCCAGGGGGAGGTTATGGCTACACCTTC. This encodes CSAPGGGYGYTF.

This clonotype was found many times. The J gene is TRBJ1-1, the V gene TRBV11-2; perhaps TRBD1 as D (5 bases). Trimming removed 5 bases at V and 6 bases at J, with 19 bases between. Germline V gene lookup returns CDR1 SGHAT and CDR2 FQNNGV. CDR3 length: 15 amino acids. The CDR3 coding sequence is TGTGCCAGCAGCAACCCAGGGTCCCCTCTTCCTGAAGCTTTCTTT. The encoded protein is CASSNPGSPLPEAFF.

This clonotype was detected many times. The DNA for the CDR3 is TGTGCCAGCAATCCGGGACAGGGAGGGAGGAGAGAGCAGTACTTC. It encodes CASNPGQGGRREQYF. This rearrangement joins TRBV28 to TRBJ2-7; 9 bases are shared with TRBD1. This CDR3 contains 15 residues. CDR1 and CDR2 (germline): MDHEN, SYDVKM. The V segment lost 7 bases and the J segment 7 bases; nucleotides outside the gene matches: 14.

This chain links TRBV6-5 with TRBJ2-7; 12 nucleotides align to TRBD2. The CDR3 is made up of 16 amino acids. V dropped 4 bases and J dropped 2; count of bases not matched to a gene: 6. Germline V gives CDR1 MNHEY, CDR2 SVGAGI. The CDR3 loop is CASSSTLAGGTYEQYF. The CDR3 DNA reads as TGTGCCAGCAGTTCAACACTAGCGGGAGGTACCTACGAGCAGTACTTC.

This clonotype was detected ten times or more. This chain joins TRBV7-2 and TRBJ2-5; D may be TRBD1 (5 bases). Trimming took 9 bases from V and 2 from J, leaving 16 bases between them. This CDR3 is 14 amino acids long. In germline, CDR1 is SGHTA, CDR2 FQGNSA. The chain's CDR3 is CASATQDPQETQYF. The DNA of the CDR3 is TGTGCCAGTGCAACACAGGATCCTCAAGAGACCCAGTACTTC.

The table lists this clonotype with many counts. The genes are TRBV20-1 and TRBJ2-5; D may be TRBD1 (5 bases). The germline gives CDR1 DFQATT, CDR2 SNEGSKA (reference sequence). The CDR3 has 14 amino acids. Trimming removed 3 bases at V and 0 bases at J, with 11 bases between. CDR3 in amino acids: CSASQDTYQETQYF. The CDR3 nucleotides are TGCAGTGCTAGCCAGGACACGTACCAAGAGACCCAGTACTTC.

This clonotype was recorded many times. The chain is built from TRBV20-1 and TRBJ2-7; TRBD1 aligns across 7 bases. Looked up from germline, CDR1 is DFQATT and CDR2 is SNEGSKA (reference sequence). The V and J ends lost 1 base and 0 bases, in that order; junction bases with no gene match: 15. The CDR3 has 18 residues. The CDR3 spells CSARVPDGRTGVSYEQYF. CDR3 in DNA: TGCAGTGCTAGAGTCCCGGATGGACGGACAGGTGTCTCCTACGAGCAGTACTTC.

The count of this clonotype is one. The DNA for the CDR3 is TGTGCCACAAGGGACTCTAACAATGAGCAGTTCTTC. Protein: CATRDSNNEQFF. This sequence joins TRBV24-1 and TRBJ2-1; tentative D call: TRBD2 (6 bases). Germline CDR1 and CDR2: KGHDR and SFDVKD. The CDR3 spans 12 residues. The germline V and J ends were trimmed by 10 bases and 5 bases, with 11 bases remaining between them.

This clonotype was observed at least ten times. The chain recombines TRBV19 with TRBJ2-3; D is unresolved. Germline V gene sequence: CDR1 LNHDA, CDR2 SQIVND (reference sequence). V was pared by 3 bases and J by 0 bases, with 1 base between. The CDR3 runs 12 residues. Here the CDR3 reads CASSISTDTQYF. In DNA, the CDR3 is TGTGCCAGTAGTATCAGCACAGATACGCAGTATTTT.

This clonotype appeared many times. The rearrangement joins TRBV11-2 to TRBJ1-3, with unresolved D. Per germline, CDR1 SGHAT and CDR2 FQNNGV. There are 13 residues in the CDR3. Deletions cut 8 bases from V and 0 bases from J, with 8 bases between. The CDR3 bases are TGTGCCAGCGCCTATGGCTCTGGAAACACCATATATTTT. Its protein product is CASAYGSGNTIYF.

The J gene is TRBJ1-5, the V gene TRBV6-2 or TRBV6-3; D is unclear. The CDR3 has 14 amino acids. Germline V CDR1 and CDR2: MNHEY, SVGEGT. V was clipped by 5 bases and J by 7 bases, with 15 bases between them. The CDR3 sequence: CASSDRVVGQPQHF. Written as DNA, the CDR3 is TGTGCCAGCAGTGATCGTGTTGTCGGGCAGCCCCAGCATTTT.

This clonotype was seen repeatedly, ten times or more. The gene calls are TRBV20-1 and TRBJ2-7; the match to TRBD2 covers 9 bases. The J segment lost 0 bases and the V segment lost 3 bases, leaving 6 bases of the junction unmatched. The germline V gene has CDR1 DFQATT and CDR2 SNEGSKA (reference sequence). CDR3 length: 15 amino acids. The CDR3 DNA sequence: TGCAGTGCTAGCCCTAGCGGGAAAAGCTCCTACGAGCAGTACTTC. It is translated as CSASPSGKSSYEQYF.

This clonotype was found many times. V is TRBV28 and J is TRBJ1-4; TRBD1 aligns across 7 bases. The V gene end was trimmed by 10 bases and the J gene end by 5 bases; junction bases not matched to a gene: 13. The CDR3 runs 15 residues. Germline V gene lookup returns CDR1 MDHEN and CDR2 SYDVKM. The CDR3 region is CATTLGGTANEKLFF. The CDR3 DNA reads as TGTGCCACCACTTTAGGCGGGACAGCAAATGAAAAACTGTTTTTT.